The present T cell receptor (beta chain) was sequenced within a study of monozygotic twins with inflammatory bowel disease. CDR3 length: 14 residues. Per germline, CDR1 SQVTM and CDR2 ANQGSEA. TCRdb reworked the 5' RACE reads into one entry per CDR3 protein, no DNA. The table gives approximately 380,000 distinct CDR3 sequences; the top ten clones make up just over 2.5% of it. The V gene is TRBV29-1, the J gene TRBJ2-7. The receptor was isolated from a human donor with ulcerative colitis or Crohn's disease, or a healthy co-twin of an affected twin (not recorded which). Material: blood. The CDR3 region is CSVEDGGAPYEQYF.